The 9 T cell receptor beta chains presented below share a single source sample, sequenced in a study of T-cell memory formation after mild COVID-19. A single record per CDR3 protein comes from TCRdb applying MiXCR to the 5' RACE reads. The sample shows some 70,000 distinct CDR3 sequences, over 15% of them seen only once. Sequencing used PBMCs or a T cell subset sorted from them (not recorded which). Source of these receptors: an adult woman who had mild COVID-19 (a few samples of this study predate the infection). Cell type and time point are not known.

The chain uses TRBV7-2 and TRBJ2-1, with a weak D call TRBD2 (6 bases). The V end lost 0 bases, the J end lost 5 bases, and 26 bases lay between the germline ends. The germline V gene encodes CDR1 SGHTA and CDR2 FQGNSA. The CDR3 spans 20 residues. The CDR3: CASSLAIPSPYVAEDNEQFF. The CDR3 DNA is TGTGCCAGCAGCTTAGCCATACCCTCCCCGTACGTAGCGGAGGACAATGAGCAGTTCTTC.

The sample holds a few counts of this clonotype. The CDR3: CASRPERGRYYEQYF. The CDR3 coding sequence is TGTGCCAGCAGGCCAGAGAGGGGGCGATACTACGAGCAGTACTTC. The chain recombines TRBV12-3 or TRBV12-4 with TRBJ2-7; 7 bases line up with TRBD1. With 6 bases clipped from V and 3 bases from J, the junction kept 11 bases outside the gene matches. This CDR3 is built from 15 residues.

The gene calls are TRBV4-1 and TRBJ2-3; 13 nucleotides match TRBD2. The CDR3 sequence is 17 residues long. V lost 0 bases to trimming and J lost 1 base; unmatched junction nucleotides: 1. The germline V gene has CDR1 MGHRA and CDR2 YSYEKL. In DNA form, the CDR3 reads TGCGCCAGCAGCCAAGACGGACTAGCGGGAGGCACAGATACGCAGTATTTT. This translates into CASSQDGLAGGTDTQYF.

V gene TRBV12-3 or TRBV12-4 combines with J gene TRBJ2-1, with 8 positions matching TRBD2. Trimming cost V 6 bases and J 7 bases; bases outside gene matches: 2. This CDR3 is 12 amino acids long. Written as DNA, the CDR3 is TGTGCCAGCAGCCCTAGCGGGAATGAGCAGTTCTTC. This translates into CASSPSGNEQFF.

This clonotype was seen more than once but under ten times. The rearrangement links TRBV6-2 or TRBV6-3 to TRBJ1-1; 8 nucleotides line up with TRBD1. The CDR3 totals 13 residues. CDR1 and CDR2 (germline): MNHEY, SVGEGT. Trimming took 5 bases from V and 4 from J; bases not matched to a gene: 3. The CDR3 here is CASSATGGTEAFF. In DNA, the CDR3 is TGTGCCAGCAGTGCAACAGGGGGCACTGAAGCTTTCTTT.

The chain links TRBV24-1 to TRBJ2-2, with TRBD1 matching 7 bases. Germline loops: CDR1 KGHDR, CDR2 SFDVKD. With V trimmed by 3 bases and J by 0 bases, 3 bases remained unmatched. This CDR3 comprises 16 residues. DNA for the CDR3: TGTGCCACCAGTGATGTCGGGACAGCGAACACCGGGGAGCTGTTTTTT. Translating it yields CATSDVGTANTGELFF.

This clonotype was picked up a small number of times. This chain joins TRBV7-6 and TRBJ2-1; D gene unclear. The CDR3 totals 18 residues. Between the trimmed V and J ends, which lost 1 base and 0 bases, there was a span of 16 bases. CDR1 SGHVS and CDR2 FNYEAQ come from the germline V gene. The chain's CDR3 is CASSLEGQPRFSYNEQFF. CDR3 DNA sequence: TGTGCCAGCAGCTTAGAGGGTCAGCCAAGATTCTCCTACAATGAGCAGTTCTTC.

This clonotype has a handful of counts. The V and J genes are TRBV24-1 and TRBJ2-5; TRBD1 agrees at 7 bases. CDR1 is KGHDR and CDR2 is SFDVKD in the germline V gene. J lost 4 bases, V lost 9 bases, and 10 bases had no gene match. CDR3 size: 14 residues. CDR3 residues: CATADRVGRETQYF. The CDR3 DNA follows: TGTGCCACCGCAGACAGGGTAGGGAGAGAGACCCAGTACTTC.

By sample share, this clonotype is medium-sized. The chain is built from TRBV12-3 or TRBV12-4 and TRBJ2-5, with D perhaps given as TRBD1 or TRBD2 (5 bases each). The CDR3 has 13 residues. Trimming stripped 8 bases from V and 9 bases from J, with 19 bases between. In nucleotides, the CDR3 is TGTGCCAGCGGGGCAGGAGGAGCATCGGCCCAGTACTTC. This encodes CASGAGGASAQYF.